The 9 T cell receptor beta chains below were found in one sample sequenced in a study of beta chain features in type 1 diabetes. Reverse transcribing all isolated RNA meant expressed TCRB transcripts were sequenced. Profiling relied on immunoSEQ multiplex PCR, and the TCRdb table lists in-frame clones only, not all of them. The sample comprises roughly 40,000 clones, 64% of which are singletons, and 2% to 2.5% rests with the top ten. The sample consisted of Tregs from blood. The receptors derive from a young woman in good health.

A few counts support this clone. This chain uses TRBV18 with TRBJ2-3; a possible D gene is TRBD2 (5 bases). Germline V gene sequence: CDR1 KGHSH, CDR2 LQKENI. Trimming cost V 3 bases and J 4 bases, with 11 bases left between them. The CDR3 is 14 residues long. The CDR3 reads CASSPRPRADTQYF. The CDR3 DNA reads TGTGCCAGCTCACCGCGGCCGAGGGCAGATACGCAGTATTTT.

The chain carries TRBV30 and TRBJ2-1; 10 nucleotides match TRBD1. The CDR3 runs to 20 residues. Germline CDR1 and CDR2: GTSNPN and SVGIG (reference sequence). V shed 4 bases and J 10 bases; nucleotides not matched to a gene: 28. The CDR3 nucleotides read TGTGCCTGGAAAATACCGACCGGATTGGCGAGACAGGGGGCCGAGGGCGAGCAGTTCTTC. Residues: CAWKIPTGLARQGAEGEQFF.

This clone appeared a single time. The genes are TRBV27 and TRBJ2-7; 9 bases map to TRBD2. The CDR3 length is 15 residues. Germline-derived CDR1 and CDR2 are MNHEY and SMNVEV (reference sequence). V was pared by 5 bases and J by 2 bases, with 7 bases of the junction left unmatched. The CDR3 coding sequence is TGTGCCAGCAGTCCGCCGGGCGGGAGGGCCTACGAGCAGTACTTC. Translation gives CASSPPGGRAYEQYF.

The V call is TRBV7-3, the J call TRBJ2-3, with 7 positions matching TRBD1. CDR3 length: 14 residues. Per the germline V gene, CDR1 is SGHTA and CDR2 is FQGTGA. With V trimmed by 3 bases and J by 2 bases, 2 bases remained unmatched. CDR3 sequence reads: CASSLGQLTDTQYF. The CDR3 DNA follows: TGTGCCAGCAGCTTGGGACAGCTCACAGATACGCAGTATTTT.

The sample holds a few counts of this clone. This chain links TRBV7-2 with TRBJ1-2, with 7 bases that match TRBD1. Germline loops: CDR1 SGHTA, CDR2 FQGNSA. V trimming: 0 bases; J trimming: 7 bases; junction bases outside the gene matches: 5. The CDR3 loop spans 14 amino acids. Here the CDR3 reads CASSLAGGKRGYTF. The DNA of the CDR3 is TGTGCCAGCAGCTTAGCAGGGGGCAAGCGTGGCTACACCTTC. Using reference TRBV7-2 and TRBJ1-2 for the parts outside the CDR3, the full variable domain is GAGVSQSPSNKVTEKGKDVELRCDPISGHTALYWYRQSLGQGLEFLIYFQGNSAPDKSGLPSDRFSAERTGGSVSTLTIQRTQQEDSAVYLCASSLAGGKRGYTFGSGTRLTVV.

This clone turned up a few times. The chain is built from TRBV28 and TRBJ2-7; 7 nucleotides line up with TRBD2. The trim removed 3 bases at V and 5 bases at J, leaving 10 bases unmatched. The CDR3 consists of 15 residues. Germline CDR1 MDHEN, CDR2 SYDVKM. In DNA, the CDR3 is TGTGCCAGCAGTTTCCCTGGCGGGGGTACCCACGAGCAGTACTTC. Amino acid sequence: CASSFPGGGTHEQYF.

This chain connects TRBV7-2 to TRBJ2-5; D is unclear. The CDR3 length is 14 residues. Between the trimmed V and J ends, which lost 1 base and 5 bases, there was a span of 11 bases. Germline V gives CDR1 SGHTA, CDR2 FQGNSA. CDR3: CASSLDRARETQYF. In DNA, the CDR3 is TGTGCCAGCAGCTTAGATCGAGCGAGGGAGACCCAGTACTTC.

In this sample, this clone turned up once. J is TRBJ2-1 and V is TRBV6-1, with 10 bases identical to TRBD2. This CDR3 spans 15 amino acids. Losses at the gene ends were 6 bases for V and 7 bases for J; bases not matched to a gene: 9. Germline-derived CDR1 and CDR2 are MNHNS and SASEGT. The CDR3 protein is CASSRGLAGENEQFF. The DNA for the CDR3 is TGTGCCAGCAGCCGGGGGCTAGCGGGAGAGAATGAGCAGTTCTTC.

The rearrangement links TRBV4-3 to TRBJ1-4; 11 bases map to TRBD1. Trimming cost V 4 bases and J 8 bases; bases outside gene matches: 6. This CDR3 comprises 15 residues. The germline gives CDR1 LGHNA, CDR2 YSLEER. In DNA form, the CDR3 reads TGCGCCAGCAGCCGGTCCGGGACAGGGGGAGAAAAACTGTTTTTT. Residues: CASSRSGTGGEKLFF.